The 29 T cell receptor beta chains in this list originate from one sample, sequenced in a study of cytomegalovirus exposure and HLA in healthy donors. 60 Vbeta and 13 Jbeta primers were used in PCR. Produced via immunoSEQ multiplex PCR; TCRdb's table is partial and in-frame only. The table has 150,000 to 200,000 clones, 80% to 85% seen once. Sequenced material: PBMCs. The receptors stem from a woman younger than 35 in good health and CMV-seropositive.

Turning to this clone: The junction departs from germline at one end; a sequencing error may be responsible. This chain uses TRBV7-7 with TRBJ1-4; D might be TRBD1 (6 bases). This CDR3 has 14 amino acids. Germline CDR1 is SSHAT and CDR2 is FNYEAQ (reference sequence). CDR3 loop: CASSAGTYNEKLFF. In DNA form, the CDR3 reads TGTGCTAGCAGCGCCGGGACATATAATGAAAAACTGTTTTTT.

The chain is built from TRBV19 and TRBJ1-5, with D possibly matching TRBD1 (6 bases). Germline V gives CDR1 LNHDA, CDR2 SQIVND (reference sequence). The CDR3 consists of 14 residues. Trimming took off 9 bases at V and 8 bases at J, with 20 bases between the two ends. In DNA form, the CDR3 reads TGTGCCAGCCATAACTGGGACACCGGGAAGCCCCAGCATTTT. Protein sequence: CASHNWDTGKPQHF.

The rearrangement uses TRBV4-1 and TRBJ1-1; 7 nucleotides match TRBD1. V trimming: 0 bases; J trimming: 4 bases; junction bases outside the gene matches: 17. The CDR3 runs 19 residues. Per the germline V gene, CDR1 is MGHRA and CDR2 is YSYEKL. CDR3: CASSQDPARGILLGTEAFF. The CDR3 coding sequence is TGCGCCAGCAGCCAAGATCCCGCCAGGGGGATCCTTCTAGGCACTGAAGCTTTCTTT.

In this sample, this clone turned up a few times. This chain uses TRBV2 with TRBJ1-2, with TRBD1 identical over 9 bases. The CDR3 is made up of 14 amino acids. J was trimmed by 4 bases and V by 11 bases; bases with no gene match: 11. The V gene's germline CDR1 is SNHLY and CDR2 FYNNEI. The CDR3, as DNA: TGTGCCTCAACCGGGACAGGGAAACTCTATGGCTACACCTTC. Translating it yields CASTGTGKLYGYTF.

V and J are TRBV4-1 and TRBJ1-4, with TRBD1 matching over 8 bases. The CDR3 covers 15 residues. Germline CDR1 reads MGHRA; CDR2 reads YSYEKL. The junction had 3 bases not matched to a gene; V was cut back by 4 bases and J by 2 bases. CDR3 loop: CASSLGQGTNEKLFF. In DNA, the CDR3 is TGCGCCAGCAGCCTCGGACAGGGTACTAATGAAAAACTGTTTTTT.

V is TRBV29-1 and J is TRBJ2-1; TRBD2 agrees at 15 bases. Germline V gene lookup returns CDR1 SQVTM and CDR2 ANQGSEA. After removal of 3 bases from V and 4 bases from J, the junction contained 4 bases not matched to a gene. This CDR3 has 16 residues. CDR3 amino acids: CSVDQGLAGGYNEQFF. The DNA of the CDR3 is TGCAGCGTTGACCAGGGACTAGCGGGGGGATACAATGAGCAGTTCTTC.

The chain joins TRBV2 to TRBJ2-7, with 9 bases matching TRBD2. Trimming took 4 bases from V and 3 from J; bases not matched to a gene: 13. The CDR3 is 17 amino acids. CDR1 is SNHLY, CDR2 FYNNEI, per germline. This CDR3 is CASSGRDSPSGDYEQYV. CDR3 in DNA: TGTGCCAGCAGTGGGCGGGATTCGCCTAGCGGGGACTACGAGCAGTACGTC.

The gene calls are TRBV6-5 and TRBJ2-3; 7 nucleotides match TRBD1. This CDR3 has 14 residues. Germline V lookup: CDR1 MNHEY, CDR2 SVGAGI. Germline trimming cut 7 bases from V and 2 bases from J; bases unmatched to any gene: 6. CDR3 in amino acids: CASTHGQVTDTQYF. In DNA, the CDR3 is TGTGCCAGCACCCACGGACAGGTCACAGATACGCAGTATTTT.

This chain uses TRBV4-2 with TRBJ1-5; D is ambiguous. The CDR3 has 13 amino acids. The germline V gene encodes CDR1 LGHNA and CDR2 YNFKEQ. Trimming took off 0 bases at V and 7 bases at J, with 7 bases between the two ends. This chain's CDR3 is CASSQEGSQPQHF. CDR3 nucleotides: TGTGCCAGCAGCCAAGAAGGGAGCCAGCCCCAGCATTTT.

The V gene is TRBV19, the J gene TRBJ2-3, with 8 bases fitting TRBD1. The CDR3 contains 17 residues. Trimming removed 0 bases from V and 1 base from J; junction bases left unmatched: 6. Looked up from germline, CDR1 is LNHDA and CDR2 is SQIVND (reference sequence). The CDR3 sequence: CASSIDAGGLGTDTQYF. CDR3 DNA sequence: TGTGCCAGTAGTATAGATGCAGGGGGCCTGGGCACAGATACGCAGTATTTT.

The V call is TRBV5-1, the J call TRBJ1-5; D unresolved. In germline, CDR1 is SGHRS, CDR2 YFSETQ. The CDR3 has 14 residues. The V end lost 4 bases, the J end lost 7 bases, and 15 bases lay between the germline ends. Here the CDR3 DNA reads TGCGCCAGCAGCACGGGCCTGGAGGGACAGCCCCAGCATTTT. It encodes CASSTGLEGQPQHF.

This rearrangement joins TRBV19 to TRBJ1-2, with 8 bases identical to TRBD1. Germline V gene sequence: CDR1 LNHDA, CDR2 SQIVND (reference sequence). CDR3 size: 15 residues. J gave up 5 bases and V 2 bases, and 7 bases lay outside the gene matches. CDR3 region: CASSIQDRESYGYTF. CDR3 nucleotides: TGTGCCAGTAGTATACAGGACAGGGAGTCTTATGGCTACACCTTC.

V and J are TRBV4-2 and TRBJ1-1; D remains ambiguous. The CDR3 has 16 amino acids. V was shortened by 0 bases and J by 1 base, with 12 bases between the two germline ends. Germline V gene sequence: CDR1 LGHNA, CDR2 YNFKEQ. CDR3 region: CASSQDIGRTNTEAFF. As DNA, the CDR3 is TGTGCCAGCAGCCAAGATATTGGGAGAACGAACACTGAAGCTTTCTTT.

The chain is built from TRBV9 and TRBJ2-5, with 7 bases that match TRBD1. This CDR3 contains 14 residues. The V segment lost 3 bases and the J segment 1 base; nucleotides outside the gene matches: 3. Germline V CDR1 and CDR2: SGDLS, YYNGEE. This CDR3 is CASSGQGLQETQYF. CDR3 DNA sequence: TGTGCCAGCAGCGGACAGGGCCTCCAAGAGACCCAGTACTTC. The whole variable domain, filled in from reference TRBV9 and TRBJ2-5, reads DSGVTQTPKHLITATGQRVTLRCSPRSGDLSVYWYQQSLDQGLQFLIQYYNGEERAKGNILERFSAQQFPDLHSELNLSSLELGDSALYFCASSGQGLQETQYFGPGTRLLVL.

The J gene is TRBJ1-1, the V gene TRBV5-6; weak D call: TRBD1 (6 bases). Trimming pared 0 bases from V and 11 bases from J, leaving 14 bases between. Germline values: CDR1 SGHDT, CDR2 YYEEEE. The CDR3 is 13 amino acids. This CDR3 reads CASSLVRGGEAFF. CDR3 in DNA: TGTGCCAGCAGCTTGGTTAGGGGGGGGGAGGCTTTCTTT.

The J gene is TRBJ2-1, the V gene TRBV7-2, with 8 bases lining up with TRBD2. J was trimmed by 7 bases and V by 0 bases; bases with no gene match: 5. The CDR3 is 15 amino acids. Germline V CDR1 and CDR2: SGHTA, FQGNSA. CDR3 in DNA: TGTGCCAGCAGCTTAGCGGCGGGGGGCCGGAATGAGCAGTTCTTC. Translated, it gives CASSLAAGGRNEQFF.

V usage is TRBV9 and J usage is TRBJ2-1; 14 nucleotides line up with TRBD2. This CDR3 has 15 amino acids. The V gene's germline CDR1 is SGDLS and CDR2 YYNGEE. After removal of 4 bases from V and 7 bases from J, the junction contained 4 bases not matched to a gene. The CDR3 DNA is TGTGCCAGCAGCCCCCGACTAGCGGGGGGGAATGAGCAGTTCTTC. This sequence encodes CASSPRLAGGNEQFF.

The chain uses TRBV18 and TRBJ1-2; possible D gene TRBD1, 5 bases. Germline V lookup: CDR1 KGHSH, CDR2 LQKENI. The CDR3 covers 13 residues. V dropped 3 bases and J dropped 1 base, with 6 bases sitting between them. CDR3 DNA: TGTGCCAGCTCACCGACAGATAACTATGGCTACACCTTC. It encodes CASSPTDNYGYTF. The full variable domain, rest sourced from reference TRBV18 and TRBJ1-2, is NAGVMQNPRHLVRRRGQEARLRCSPMKGHSHVYWYRQLPEEGLKFMVYLQKENIIDESGMPKERFSAEFPKEGPSILRIQQVVRGDSAAYFCASSPTDNYGYTFGSGTRLTVV.

V and J are TRBV2 and TRBJ1-1, with 8 bases lining up with TRBD1. Germline V gene data show CDR1 as SNHLY and CDR2 as FYNNEI. Trimming removed 5 bases from V and 0 bases from J; junction bases left unmatched: 8. The CDR3 is 16 amino acids. CDR3 in DNA: TGTGCCAGCAGTCGCGGACAGGGAAACATGAACACTGAAGCTTTCTTT. Protein sequence: CASSRGQGNMNTEAFF.

This clone is a singleton in its sample. The junction shows a germline mismatch at one end, possibly a read error. The rearrangement uses TRBV30 and TRBJ2-7; TRBD1 matches 9 bases. This CDR3 has 12 amino acids. The germline gives CDR1 GTSNPN, CDR2 SVGIG (reference sequence). Here the CDR3 reads CAWSPGTGPPGF. CDR3 nucleotides: TGTGCCTGGAGTCCCGGGACAGGGCCCCCGGGCTTC.

This clone was seen a single time. The chain links TRBV6-6 to TRBJ2-7, with 12 bases matching TRBD2. The CDR3 extends over 15 amino acids. The V segment lost 6 bases and the J segment 3 bases; nucleotides outside the gene matches: 6. Germline loops: CDR1 MNHNY, CDR2 SVGAGI (reference sequence). CDR3 residues: CASRRLTSGGYEQYF. The CDR3 coding sequence is TGTGCCAGCAGGAGGCTGACTAGCGGGGGCTACGAGCAGTACTTC.

The V gene is TRBV14, the J gene TRBJ1-2; D call uncertain. The CDR3 contains 15 residues. The germline V gene has CDR1 SGHDN and CDR2 FVKESK. The V gene lost 0 bases and the J gene lost 7 bases, with 15 bases spanning the gap. CDR3 in amino acids: CASSQDSGRPGGYTF. The CDR3 nucleotides read TGTGCCAGCAGCCAAGATTCCGGGAGACCGGGTGGCTACACCTTC.

J is TRBJ2-7 and V is TRBV12-5; the D is unclear. V dropped 1 base and J dropped 4 bases, with 11 bases sitting between them. The CDR3 consists of 14 residues. Germline-derived CDR1 and CDR2 are LGHNT and FRNRAP. CDR3 protein: CASGLETVPYEQYF. The CDR3 DNA reads TGTGCTAGTGGTTTGGAGACTGTTCCATACGAGCAGTACTTC. Using reference TRBV12-5 and TRBJ2-7 for the parts outside the CDR3, the full variable domain is DARVTQTPRHKVTEMGQEVTMRCQPILGHNTVFWYRQTMMQGLELLAYFRNRAPLDDSGMPKDRFSAEMPDATLATLKIQPSEPRDSAVYFCASGLETVPYEQYFGPGTRLTVT.

V gene TRBV9 combines with J gene TRBJ2-3; 12 bases align to TRBD2. The CDR3 covers 18 residues. Germline values: CDR1 SGDLS, CDR2 YYNGEE. V gave up 2 bases and J gave up 2 bases; unmatched junction bases: 9. CDR3 residues: CASSVRTSGAGHTDTQYF. CDR3 sequence (DNA): TGTGCCAGCAGCGTGCGGACTAGCGGGGCAGGTCACACAGATACGCAGTATTTT.

CDR3 in DNA: TGTGCCAGCAGCCGTAGCGGGGTCCAAGAGACCCAGTACTTC. This encodes CASSRSGVQETQYF. This chain links TRBV11-2 with TRBJ2-5; TRBD2 aligns across 8 bases. V was clipped by 5 bases and J by 1 base; unmatched bases: 3. From germline, CDR1 is SGHAT and CDR2 FQNNGV. There are 14 residues in the CDR3.

This clone was recorded once. The V call is TRBV28, the J call TRBJ1-2; D call uncertain. The length of the CDR3 is 14 residues. With 4 bases removed from V and 4 bases from J, the gap between germline ends came to 13 bases. Germline V gene lookup returns CDR1 MDHEN and CDR2 SYDVKM. The chain's CDR3 is CASSSPDKFYGYTF. Here the CDR3 DNA reads TGTGCCAGCAGTTCGCCAGACAAGTTCTATGGCTACACCTTC.

The chain couples TRBV4-1 to TRBJ2-3; D is perhaps TRBD2 (6 bases). The length of the CDR3 is 15 residues. Germline-derived CDR1 and CDR2 are MGHRA and YSYEKL. The V end was cut by 10 bases, the J end by 3 bases, with 20 bases between. CDR3: CATTRSGSTTDTQYF. CDR3 sequence (DNA): TGCGCCACCACCAGGAGCGGGTCCACGACAGATACGCAGTATTTT.

This clone was detected only a few times. The V gene is TRBV29-1, the J gene TRBJ1-2; 11 nucleotides match TRBD1. V shed 7 bases, J shed 8 bases, and the junction held 9 bases outside the gene matches. The CDR3 covers 13 residues. Germline V gene lookup returns CDR1 SQVTM and CDR2 ANQGSEA. CDR3 nucleotide sequence: TGCAGCGACGCGGGACAGGGGGTAAGAGGCTACACCTTC. It specifies CSDAGQGVRGYTF.

This clone is a singleton in its sample. J is TRBJ1-1 and V is TRBV5-1; a weak D match, TRBD1 (6 bases). Trimming stripped 3 bases from V and 4 bases from J, with 16 bases between. CDR3 length equals 15 residues. The germline gives CDR1 SGHRS, CDR2 YFSETQ. The CDR3 is CASSWGQGMATEAFF. The CDR3 DNA follows: TGCGCCAGCAGCTGGGGTCAGGGGATGGCCACTGAAGCTTTCTTT.